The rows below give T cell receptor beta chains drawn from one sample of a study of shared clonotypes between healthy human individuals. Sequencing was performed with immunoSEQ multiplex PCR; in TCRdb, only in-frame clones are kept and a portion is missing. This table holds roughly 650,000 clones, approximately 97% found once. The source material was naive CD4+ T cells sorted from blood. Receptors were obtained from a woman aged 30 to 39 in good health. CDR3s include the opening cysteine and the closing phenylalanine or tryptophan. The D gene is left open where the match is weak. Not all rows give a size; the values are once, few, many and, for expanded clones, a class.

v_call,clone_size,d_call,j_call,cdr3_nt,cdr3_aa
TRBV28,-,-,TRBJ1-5,TGTGCCAGCACCAAGGGGCAGAATGGCAATCAGCCCCAGCATTTT,CASTKGQNGNQPQHF
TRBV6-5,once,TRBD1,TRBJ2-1,TGTGCCAGCAGAATCCTTTCGGGGACAGGCAGTGAGCAGTTCTTC,CASRILSGTGSEQFF
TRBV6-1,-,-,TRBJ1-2,TGTGCCAGCAGTGAAGTACTCGGAGGGGCGGGGGATGGCTACACCTTC,CASSEVLGGAGDGYTF
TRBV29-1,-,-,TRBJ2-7,TGCAGCGGCTGGGTCCCCTACGAGCAGTACTTC,CSGWVPYEQYF
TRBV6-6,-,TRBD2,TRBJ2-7,TGTGCCAGCACAAGACTAGCACTGAGCTCCTACGAGCAGTACTTC,CASTRLALSSYEQYF
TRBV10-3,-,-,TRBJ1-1,TGTGCCATCAGGGGGGTATGGGACACTGAAGCTTTCTTT,CAIRGVWDTEAFF
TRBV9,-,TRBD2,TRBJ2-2,TGTGCCAGCAGCGTAGCCGGGAGGGGCACCGGGGAGCTGTTTTTT,CASSVAGRGTGELFF
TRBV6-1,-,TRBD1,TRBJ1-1,TGTGCCAGCAGAGCTTACAGGGGGCGAGTGGGAGCTTTCTTT,CASRAYRGRVGAFF
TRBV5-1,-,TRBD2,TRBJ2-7,TGCGCCAGCAGTGGGGTTAGCGGGTTCTCCTACGAGCAGTACTTC,CASSGVSGFSYEQYF
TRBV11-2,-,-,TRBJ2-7,TGTGCCAGCAGCTTAGAATCGGCGGTGGTGACCTACGAGCAGTACTTC,CASSLESAVVTYEQYF
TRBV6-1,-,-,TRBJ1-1,TGTGCCAGCAGTGAAACACTAAAGGCTGAAGCTTTCTTT,CASSETLKAEAFF
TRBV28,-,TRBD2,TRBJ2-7,TGTGCCAGCGGGGGGGGACTAGCGGCAAGGGGTTACGAGCAGTACTTC,CASGGGLAARGYEQYF
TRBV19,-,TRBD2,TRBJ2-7,TGTGCCAGTAGTATATTAGGGACTAGCGGGAGCCACGAGCAGTACTTC,CASSILGTSGSHEQYF
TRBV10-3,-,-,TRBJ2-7,TGTGCCATCACTCGCGATCCTTTCTACGAGCAGTACTTC,CAITRDPFYEQYF
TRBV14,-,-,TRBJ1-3,TGTGCCAGCAGCCAAGATATCAGGGGTTCTGGAAACACCATATATTTT,CASSQDIRGSGNTIYF
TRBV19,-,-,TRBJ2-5,TGTGCCAGTAGTAGAGCCCTCGGGGCAGAGACCCAGTACTTC,CASSRALGAETQYF
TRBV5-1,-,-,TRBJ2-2,TGCGCCAGCAGCTTTACAGGGCCCGGGGAGCTGTTTTTT,CASSFTGPGELFF
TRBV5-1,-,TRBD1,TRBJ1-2,TGCGCCAGCAGCCCCGGGACAGGGATCAGTGGCTACACCTTC,CASSPGTGISGYTF
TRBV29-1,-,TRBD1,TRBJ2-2,TGCAGCGTCCCACAGGGGGCCGGGGAGCTGTTTTTT,CSVPQGAGELFF
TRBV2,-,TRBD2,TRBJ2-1,TGTGCCAGCACCTCGGGACTAGCGGAGTACAATGAGCAGTTCTTC,CASTSGLAEYNEQFF
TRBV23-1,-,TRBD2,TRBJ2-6,TGCGCCAGCAGTCAATTGACTAGCGGGACACCTGGGGCCAACGTCCTGACTTTC,CASSQLTSGTPGANVLTF
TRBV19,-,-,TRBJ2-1,TGTGCCAGTAGTATAGATCTTGGGACGGGCCCCGGACTATGGGATGAGCAGTTCTTC,CASSIDLGTGPGLWDEQFF
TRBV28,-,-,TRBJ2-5,TGTGCCAGCAGTTTTGGTAGGGAAGAGACCCAGTACTTC,CASSFGREETQYF
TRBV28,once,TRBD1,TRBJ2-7,TGTGCCAGCACCGAACCGGGACAGGGGACCTACGAGCAGTACTTC,CASTEPGQGTYEQYF
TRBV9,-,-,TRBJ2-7,TGTGCCAGCAGCGTAGCTCCATCAGACTCCTACGAGCAGTACTTC,CASSVAPSDSYEQYF
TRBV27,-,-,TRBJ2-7,TGTGCCACCCGTGGGAGGCTGAGCTCCTACGAGCAGTACTTC,CATRGRLSSYEQYF